This passage covers 20 T cell receptor beta chains from one sample sequenced in a study of control samples from healthy donors and cancer patients. Using immunoSEQ multiplex PCR, the repertoire was profiled, and TCRdb retains in-frame clones only, with some absent. The table has 150,000 or so clones, over 85% seen once. The sample was blood. The receptor set was obtained from a man between 18 and 29 years old in good health.

The chain carries TRBV19 and TRBJ1-5; TRBD1 agrees at 12 bases. Trimming cost V 3 bases and J 6 bases; bases outside gene matches: 0. This CDR3 is 14 amino acids long. In germline, CDR1 is LNHDA, CDR2 SQIVND (reference sequence). This CDR3 is CASSMGQGAQPQHF. CDR3 sequence (DNA): TGTGCCAGTAGTATGGGACAGGGGGCTCAGCCCCAGCATTTT.

The V call is TRBV19, the J call TRBJ2-7; D may be TRBD1 or TRBD2 (6 bases each). Between the trimmed V and J ends, which lost 7 bases and 2 bases, there was a span of 15 bases. Per germline, CDR1 LNHDA and CDR2 SQIVND (reference sequence). The CDR3 sequence is 14 residues long. The CDR3 sequence: CASNTGRTPYEQYF. CDR3 coding DNA: TGTGCCAGTAATACAGGGAGGACCCCCTACGAGCAGTACTTC.

This clone was counted only a few times. The rearrangement joins TRBV5-8 to TRBJ2-5; the D gene is possibly TRBD2 (5 bases). In germline, CDR1 is SGHTS, CDR2 YDEGEE. Trimming stripped 0 bases from V and 5 bases from J, with 5 bases between. The CDR3 sequence is 12 residues long. The CDR3 region has the DNA TGTGCCAGCAGCTTGGCGGGGGAGACCCAGTACTTC. Its protein is CASSLAGETQYF.

The genes are TRBV5-1 and TRBJ1-1; D remains unclear. Trimming cost V 0 bases and J 0 bases, with 18 bases left between them. This CDR3 region has 18 residues. Germline-derived CDR1 and CDR2 are SGHRS and YFSETQ. The CDR3 region has the DNA TGCGCCAGCAGCTTGGACCAATCGGGAGGGAGGATGAACACTGAAGCTTTCTTT. Amino acids: CASSLDQSGGRMNTEAFF.

In nucleotides, the CDR3 is TGTGCCAGCAGCTCTTTGCCCGGGGGCTCCCTTGGTGAGCAGTTCTTC. It codes for CASSSLPGGSLGEQFF. This rearrangement joins TRBV5-5 to TRBJ2-1; D is possibly TRBD1 or TRBD2 (6 bases each). Looked up from germline, CDR1 is SGHKS and CDR2 is YYEKEE (reference sequence). The CDR3 sequence is 16 residues long. The V gene lost 3 bases and the J gene lost 9 bases, with 22 bases spanning the gap.

This sequence joins TRBV3-1 (or the pseudogene TRBV3-2) and TRBJ1-2, with TRBD1 matching 12 bases. The J segment lost 3 bases and the V segment lost 4 bases, leaving 3 bases of the junction unmatched. Germline loops: CDR1 LGHDT, CDR2 YNNKEL (reference sequence). This CDR3 contains 15 residues. The CDR3 sequence is CASSLGTGGHYGYTF. The CDR3 DNA follows: TGTGCCAGCAGCCTAGGGACAGGGGGCCACTATGGCTACACCTTC.

This clone occurred once. The chain joins TRBV9 to TRBJ2-6, with no clear D. With 4 bases removed from V and 2 bases from J, the gap between germline ends came to 13 bases. CDR3 length: 16 residues. Looked up from germline, CDR1 is SGDLS and CDR2 is YYNGEE. CDR3 residues: CASSFSWVPGANVLTF. CDR3 nucleotide sequence: TGTGCCAGCAGCTTCAGTTGGGTTCCTGGGGCCAACGTCCTGACTTTC.

In this sample, this clone turned up once. The gene calls are TRBV19 and TRBJ1-1; D perhaps matches TRBD1 (6 bases). Trimming took off 3 bases at V and 1 base at J, with 6 bases between the two ends. The germline V gene encodes CDR1 LNHDA and CDR2 SQIVND (reference sequence). The CDR3 is made up of 13 amino acids. The CDR3 here is CASSMTGNTEAFF. DNA of the CDR3: TGTGCCAGTAGTATGACAGGGAACACTGAAGCTTTCTTT.

The chain recombines TRBV18 with TRBJ2-7, with TRBD1 identical over 7 bases. CDR1 and CDR2 from the germline V gene are KGHSH and LQKENI. V shed 5 bases and J 2 bases; nucleotides not matched to a gene: 6. This CDR3 region has 14 residues. In DNA, the CDR3 is TGTGCCAGCTCAGCCGGGACAGAAACCTACGAGCAGTACTTC. Translation: CASSAGTETYEQYF.

The chain uses TRBV27 and TRBJ1-6; 9 bases map to TRBD1. The CDR3 runs to 13 residues. V lost 6 bases, J lost 10 bases, and 4 bases stayed unmatched. Germline values: CDR1 MNHEY, CDR2 SMNVEV (reference sequence). In nucleotides, the CDR3 is TGTGCCAGCAGGGAGGGGACAGGGTCACCCCTCCACTTT. Amino acid sequence: CASREGTGSPLHF.

The rearrangement links TRBV6-2 or TRBV6-3 to TRBJ1-2; D may be TRBD1 (5 bases). The CDR3 length is 13 residues. Germline V gene lookup returns CDR1 MNHEY and CDR2 SVGEGT. V lost 2 bases to trimming and J lost 8 bases, with 12 bases between them. CDR3 region: CASSYAGGGGYTF. The DNA of the CDR3 is TGTGCCAGCAGTTACGCGGGGGGTGGCGGCTACACCTTC.

The chain couples TRBV7-9 to TRBJ2-5, with TRBD2 identical over 7 bases. Trimming at V came to 5 bases and at J to 0 bases, leaving 6 bases not matched to a gene. Germline V gene sequence: CDR1 SEHNR, CDR2 FQNEAQ (reference sequence). CDR3 length equals 15 residues. CDR3 in DNA: TGTGCCAGCAGCGGAGGGGACTACAACCAAGAGACCCAGTACTTC. It yields the protein CASSGGDYNQETQYF.

The genes are TRBV16 and TRBJ1-1, with D perhaps TRBD1 (6 bases). CDR3 length equals 15 residues. Germline assignment: CDR1 KGHSY and CDR2 FQNENV. V dropped 1 base and J dropped 2 bases, with 11 bases sitting between them. CDR3: CASSQFGTSNTEAFF. The CDR3 nucleotides are TGTGCCAGCAGCCAATTCGGGACATCCAACACTGAAGCTTTCTTT.

The CDR3 region has the DNA TGTGCCAGTAACTGGGCCATCGGAAGAAGTGAAAAACTGTTTTTT. Its translation is CASNWAIGRSEKLFF. V and J are TRBV19 and TRBJ1-4; D unresolved. Trimming cost V 7 bases and J 7 bases, with 19 bases left between them. The CDR3 totals 15 residues. The germline CDR1 and CDR2 sequences are LNHDA and SQIVND (reference sequence).

The J gene is TRBJ2-2, the V gene TRBV2, with TRBD2 as a possible D gene (6 bases). V lost 2 bases to trimming and J lost 1 base, with 11 bases between them. Germline CDR1 is SNHLY and CDR2 is FYNNEI. The CDR3 is 16 amino acids. In DNA, the CDR3 is TGTGCCAGCAGTGAATGGGCGGGGCTGAACACCGGGGAGCTGTTTTTT. The encoded protein is CASSEWAGLNTGELFF.

V usage is TRBV7-8 and J usage is TRBJ1-3, with no clear D. The V and J ends lost 8 bases and 0 bases respectively, with 14 bases between them. The CDR3 extends over 15 amino acids. The germline CDR1 and CDR2 sequences are SGHVS and FQNEAQ. CDR3 protein: CASGRQPDSGNTIYF. CDR3 bases: TGTGCCAGCGGTCGGCAGCCTGACTCTGGAAACACCATATATTTT.

The rearrangement uses TRBV27 and TRBJ1-3, with 8 nucleotides matching TRBD1. Germline CDR1 is MNHEY and CDR2 is SMNVEV (reference sequence). This CDR3 has 16 amino acids. V was clipped by 2 bases and J by 2 bases; unmatched bases: 5. The CDR3 protein is CASSLRTGMAGNTIYF. DNA for the CDR3: TGTGCCAGCAGTTTACGGACAGGGATGGCTGGAAACACCATATATTTT.

This chain links TRBV30 with TRBJ2-7; D may be TRBD2 (5 bases). Germline lookup yields CDR1 GTSNPN and CDR2 SVGIG (reference sequence). The V end lost 7 bases, the J end lost 2 bases, and 6 bases lay between the germline ends. The CDR3 loop spans 10 amino acids. CDR3 in DNA: TGTGCCTTCGGGGCCTACGAGCAGTACTTC. Its protein is CAFGAYEQYF. The full variable domain, rest sourced from reference TRBV30 and TRBJ2-7, is SQTIHQWPATLVQPVGSPLSLECTVEGTSNPNLYWYRQAAGRGLQLLFYSVGIGQISSEVPQNLSASRPQDRQFILSSKKLLLSDSGFYLCAFGAYEQYFGPGTRLTVT.

The rearrangement joins TRBV6-2 or TRBV6-3 to TRBJ1-1, with TRBD1 matching over 7 bases. The CDR3 totals 18 residues. V lost 2 bases, J lost 1 base, and 13 bases stayed unmatched. The germline CDR1 and CDR2 sequences are MNHEY and SVGEGT. The CDR3 region is CASSYPGTELSRNTEAFF. The CDR3 nucleotides are TGTGCCAGCAGTTACCCCGGGACAGAGCTTTCTAGGAACACTGAAGCTTTCTTT.

The rearrangement links TRBV28 to TRBJ2-7; 10 nucleotides align to TRBD2. V shed 3 bases, J shed 2 bases, and the junction held 4 bases outside the gene matches. The CDR3 sequence is 15 residues long. Germline V gene sequence: CDR1 MDHEN, CDR2 SYDVKM. CDR3 region: CASSFLAGAAYEQYF. The CDR3, as DNA: TGTGCCAGCAGTTTCCTAGCGGGGGCTGCCTACGAGCAGTACTTC.